This TCR beta chain derives from a study of Graves' ophthalmopathy and Graves' hyperthyroidism. Ophthalmopathy in the donors was of moderate-to-severe activity, with CAS ≥3, NOSPECS ≥4 and duration under 3 months. Certain patients were not enrolled. These were patients with other autoimmune diseases, uncontrolled infections, pregnancy or lactation. V gave up 7 bases and J gave up 7 bases; unmatched junction bases: 14. CDR1 is MNHNS and CDR2 is SASEGT in the germline V gene. This CDR3 contains 16 residues. In this sample, this clonotype turned up many times. Amplification of the TCR beta CDR3 regions used RNA transcripts (as template). RT-PCR was first run with HTBI primers, then multiplex PCR in a second round. TCRdb fed the multiplex PCR reads into MiXCR, producing one record per CDR3 protein. Of hundreds of thousands of distinct CDR3 sequences in the sample, over 13% were seen once.

The sample consisted of blood. The gene calls are TRBV6-1 and TRBJ1-2; 11 positions agree with TRBD1. This TCR was sampled from a woman aged 30 to 39 with Graves' ophthalmopathy. CDR3 region: CASNNGQGANPRGYTF. The CDR3 DNA follows: TGTGCCAGCAACAACGGACAGGGGGCTAATCCCCGTGGCTACACCTTC.